A selection of T cell receptor beta chains follows, all from one sample in a study of cytomegalovirus exposure and HLA in healthy donors. Data came from immunoSEQ multiplex PCR; TCRdb stores just in-frame clones and leaves some out. The sample has some 200,000 clones; approximately 88% are singletons. The sample comprised PBMCs. These receptors were collected from a boy between 2 and 10 years old in good health and CMV-seronegative. Each CDR3 is given with its conserved first and last residue. D genes are given only for firm matches. Clone size is given for some rows only: seen once, a few or many times, or a class if the clone is expanded.

NA	TRBV6-1	TRBJ1-6	NA	CASSALNNSPLHF	TGTGCCAGCAGTGCCTTAAATAATTCACCCCTCCACTTT
few	TRBV7-8	TRBJ1-1	TRBD1	CASSFGGTAEAFF	TGTGCCAGCAGCTTCGGTGGGACAGCCGAAGCTTTCTTT
NA	TRBV27	TRBJ2-4	NA	CASSEGLAKNIQYF	TGTGCCAGCAGTGAAGGACTAGCCAAAAACATTCAGTACTTC
NA	TRBV30	TRBJ2-7	NA	CAWSPVGSERAVSYEQYF	TGTGCCTGGAGCCCCGTAGGTTCCGAGAGGGCGGTTTCCTACGAGCAGTACTTC
NA	TRBV7-8	TRBJ2-7	NA	CASSRGDRYEQYF	TGTGCCAGCAGCCGAGGAGACAGATACGAGCAGTACTTC
few	TRBV6-1	TRBJ1-3	NA	CASINTAGNTIYF	TGTGCCAGCATCAACACAGCTGGAAACACCATATATTTT
once	TRBV4-1	TRBJ2-1	TRBD2	CASSQDPGEGYNEQFF	TGCGCCAGCAGCCAAGATCCGGGGGAGGGATACAATGAGCAGTTCTTC
few	TRBV6-1	TRBJ2-7	TRBD2	CASSAMKTSGSSYEQYF	TGTGCCAGCAGTGCGATGAAAACTAGCGGCAGCTCCTACGAGCAGTACTTC
NA	TRBV27	TRBJ1-2	TRBD1	CASSPRGNYGYTF	TGTGCCAGCAGTCCCAGGGGGAACTATGGCTACACCTTC
NA	TRBV10-2	TRBJ1-6	TRBD1	CASSSWTGVKSPLHF	TGCGCCAGCAGTTCTTGGACAGGGGTGAAATCACCCCTCCACTTT
NA	TRBV4-1	TRBJ2-6	TRBD1	CASSPSGQGTNVLTF	TGCGCCAGCAGCCCTTCGGGACAGGGAACCAACGTCCTGACTTTC
NA	TRBV7-9	TRBJ1-2	TRBD1	CASSLVRDRGDYGYTF	TGTGCCAGCAGCTTAGTGAGGGACAGGGGAGACTACGGCTACACCTTC
NA	TRBV11-2	TRBJ2-7	NA	CASSLYTGSASYEQYF	TGTGCCAGCAGCTTATACACGGGATCAGCCTCCTACGAGCAGTACTTC
NA	TRBV9	TRBJ2-3	TRBD2	CASGGGTDTQYF	TGTGCCAGCGGGGGGGGTACAGATACGCAGTATTTT
NA	TRBV19	TRBJ2-5	TRBD1	CASRAGGRQETQYF	TGTGCCAGTAGAGCAGGGGGCAGACAAGAGACCCAGTACTTC
once	TRBV6-5	TRBJ1-2	NA	CASSYSRGSNYGYTF	TGTGCCAGCAGTTACTCGAGAGGGTCTAACTATGGCTACACCTTC
NA	TRBV2	TRBJ2-7	TRBD1	CASIGTVGEQYF	TGTGCCAGCATTGGGACAGTGGGCGAGCAGTACTTC
NA	TRBV10-3	TRBJ1-1	TRBD1	CAISESEQGRPLNTEAFF	TGTGCCATCAGTGAGTCTGAACAGGGGCGCCCCCTGAACACTGAAGCTTTCTTT
NA	TRBV6-6	TRBJ2-2	NA	CASSTDTTGELFF	TGTGCCAGCAGTACGGACACGACCGGGGAGCTGTTTTTT
once	TRBV6-4	TRBJ2-3	NA	CASSEGSTDTQYF	TGTGCCAGCAGTGAGGGCAGCACAGATACGCAGTATTTT
once	TRBV29-1	TRBJ2-7	NA	CSVDSEESYEQYF	TGCAGCGTTGACTCGGAGGAATCCTACGAGCAGTACTTC
NA	TRBV5-1	TRBJ2-6	NA	CASSPYSGANVLTF	TGCGCCAGCAGCCCGTACTCTGGGGCCAACGTCCTGACTTTC
NA	TRBV14	TRBJ2-5	TRBD1	CASSQDLRGLGETQYF	TGTGCCAGCAGCCAAGATCTGAGGGGGCTGGGGGAGACCCAGTACTTC
NA	TRBV7-8	TRBJ1-2	TRBD1	CASSQDRVYGYTF	TGTGCCAGCAGCCAGGACAGGGTCTATGGCTACACCTTC
NA	TRBV15	TRBJ2-7	TRBD2	CATSREASGTDEQYF	TGTGCCACCAGCAGAGAGGCTAGCGGGACTGACGAGCAGTACTTC
few	TRBV5-1	TRBJ2-6	NA	CASSFRSAGANVLTF	TGCGCCAGCAGCTTCCGGTCCGCTGGGGCCAACGTCCTGACTTTC
few	TRBV10-1	TRBJ2-7	NA	CASSGSTYEQYF	TGCGCCAGCAGTGGGTCCACCTACGAGCAGTACTTC
NA	TRBV2	TRBJ2-4	NA	CASRRGSKNIQYF	TGTGCCAGCAGAAGGGGCAGCAAAAACATTCAGTACTTC
NA	TRBV7-3	TRBJ2-1	NA	CASSLTNQGNEQFF	TGTGCCAGCAGCTTAACGAACCAGGGCAATGAGCAGTTCTTC
NA	TRBV29-1	TRBJ2-1	NA	CSVEDKGSRDWFDEQFF	TGCAGCGTTGAAGATAAGGGGTCCCGGGACTGGTTCGATGAGCAGTTCTTC
once	TRBV4-2	TRBJ2-1	NA	CASSLGGNEQFF	TGTGCCAGCAGCCTTGGAGGCAATGAGCAGTTCTTC
NA	TRBV6-4	TRBJ2-2	TRBD1	CASSFFTGAGELFF	TGTGCCAGCAGTTTTTTCACAGGGGCCGGGGAGCTGTTTTTT
NA	TRBV30	TRBJ2-5	NA	CAWSVLQETQYF	TGTGCCTGGAGTGTCCTTCAAGAGACCCAGTACTTC
few	TRBV4-1	TRBJ2-7	NA	CASSRTAGPSYEQYF	TGCGCCAGCAGCAGGACGGCGGGCCCTTCCTACGAGCAGTACTTC
NA	TRBV7-8	TRBJ2-7	NA	CASSLVGQEVTYEQYF	TGTGCCAGCAGCTTAGTAGGGCAGGAGGTAACCTACGAGCAGTACTTC
NA	TRBV7-9	TRBJ2-5	TRBD2	CSSSQGLAGVETQYF	TGTTCCAGCAGCCAGGGACTAGCGGGAGTGGAGACCCAGTACTTC
NA	TRBV4-1	TRBJ2-1	NA	CASSQVDIISYNEQFF	TGCGCCAGCAGCCAGGTAGACATAATTTCCTACAATGAGCAGTTCTTC
once	TRBV5-5	TRBJ2-3	NA	CASSPPGTDTQYF	TGTGCCAGCAGCCCCCCGGGCACAGATACGCAGTATTTT
NA	TRBV19	TRBJ2-7	NA	CASSWRTETYEQYF	TGTGCCAGTAGTTGGAGGACGGAGACCTACGAGCAGTACTTC
once	TRBV28	TRBJ1-2	NA	CASSLQGAGYTF	TGTGCCAGCAGTCTACAGGGTGCTGGCTACACCTTC
few	TRBV6-6	TRBJ2-5	TRBD1	CASSYSTGMETQYF	TGTGCCAGCAGTTACTCGACAGGGATGGAGACCCAGTACTTC
once	TRBV27	TRBJ1-2	NA	CASSFQGGYGYTF	TGTGCCAGCAGTTTTCAAGGGGGCTATGGCTACACCTTC
NA	TRBV11-2	TRBJ2-6	NA	CASSLLGANVLTF	TGTGCCAGCAGCTTACTTGGGGCCAACGTCCTGACTTTC
once	TRBV6-1	TRBJ2-1	TRBD2	CASSERVSGGANNEQFF	TGTGCCAGCAGTGAACGTGTCAGCGGGGGGGCTAACAATGAGCAGTTCTTC
NA	TRBV27	TRBJ2-1	NA	CASSILQGGEQFF	TGTGCCAGCAGTATTTTACAGGGTGGTGAGCAGTTCTTC
once	TRBV9	TRBJ1-6	NA	CASSVANSPLHF	TGTGCCAGCAGCGTAGCTAACTCACCCCTCCACTTT
NA	TRBV29-1	TRBJ1-2	NA	CSVPQGRGYGYTF	TGCAGCGTTCCTCAGGGCAGAGGCTATGGCTACACCTTC
NA	TRBV27	TRBJ2-7	TRBD1	CASSFSTGGTYEQYF	TGTGCCAGCAGTTTCTCGACAGGGGGAACCTACGAGCAGTACTTC
NA	TRBV5-8	TRBJ1-2	NA	CASSLTGYGYTF	TGTGCCAGCAGCCTTACAGGGTATGGCTACACCTTC
NA	TRBV19	TRBJ2-7	NA	CASSFTGTPTYEQYF	TGTGCCAGTAGTTTCACCGGGACACCAACCTACGAGCAGTACTTC
NA	TRBV6-1	TRBJ2-5	NA	CAGRAESGGTQYF	TGTGCCGGACGAGCGGAATCTGGAGGGACCCAGTACTTC
NA	TRBV27	TRBJ1-1	TRBD1	CASSLAGTGGTEAFF	TGTGCCAGCAGTCTAGCCGGGACAGGGGGCACTGAAGCTTTCTTT